This T cell receptor (beta chain) was observed in a study of identical twins. General study points: Weaker excess twin sharing was seen among beta out-of-frame sequences.

Only healthy Caucasians were enrolled as donors. As concerns this clonotype: Antigen: not known. A read error may be the cause here, since a much bigger clone is one base away.

J lost 8 bases, V lost 6 bases, and 12 bases had no gene match. There are 16 residues in the CDR3. Germline V CDR1 and CDR2: WSHSY, SAAADI. cDNA molecules carried unique molecular identifiers, and template switching added a universal primer site. Each CDR3 protein is one row after TCRdb ran MiXCR on the 5' RACE reads. Of 400,000 to 550,000 distinct CDR3 sequences in the sample, roughly an eighth were seen once. The same sample was also studied in work on yellow fever vaccine responses in identical twins.

Sample: CD4+ T cells sorted from blood. The chain is built from TRBV10-2 and TRBJ2-1; 11 nucleotides align to TRBD2. This sequence originates from a woman younger than 30 in good health. Here the CDR3 DNA reads TGCGCCAGCAGCGGGGTTCTAGCGGGAGGCCACGATGAGCAGTTCTTC. It is translated as CASSGVLAGGHDEQFF.